The present entry profiles one T cell receptor (beta chain) with its context. This record comes from a study of blood T cell repertoires in COVID-19. The CDR3 is 17 amino acids. Losses at the gene ends were 5 bases for V and 3 bases for J; bases not matched to a gene: 12. Germline CDR1 reads SGHVS; CDR2 reads FQNEAQ. The repertoire was sequenced with immunoSEQ multiplex PCR; TCRdb's copy has only in-frame clones and lacks some. The sample holds 97,000 or so clones; 90% are singletons and the top ten take about 1.7%. The material sequenced was peripheral blood. The clonotype was recovered from a man between 60 and 75 years old with acute or convalescent COVID-19. V and J are TRBV7-8 and TRBJ1-4, with 7 bases identical to TRBD1. CDR3: CASSGRQGLLSNEKLFF. The CDR3 nucleotides are TGTGCCAGCAGCGGCCGACAGGGCTTGCTTTCTAATGAAAAACTGTTTTTT.